This T cell receptor (beta chain) was observed in a study of blood T cells in healthy people across ages. PCR was performed a second time for about 7 to 12 cycles using a sample-barcoded 5' primer and a J-beta primer mix. Each CDR3 protein is one row after TCRdb ran MiXCR on the 5' RACE reads. The sample consists of roughly 790,000 distinct CDR3 sequences, 43% of them appearing once. Trimming took 0 bases from V and 8 from J, leaving 10 bases between them. Per the germline V gene, CDR1 is MGHRA and CDR2 is YSYEKL. This CDR3 has 13 amino acids. Every donor provided 9.5 to 10 milliliters of peripheral blood.

The TCR originated in a woman in her sixties or seventies in good health. The sequencing input was blood. This chain connects TRBV4-1 to TRBJ1-2; D may be TRBD1 (5 bases). Here the CDR3 DNA reads TGCGCCAGCAGCCAAGATGGGGCTGGAGGCTACACCTTC. Amino acid sequence: CASSQDGAGGYTF.